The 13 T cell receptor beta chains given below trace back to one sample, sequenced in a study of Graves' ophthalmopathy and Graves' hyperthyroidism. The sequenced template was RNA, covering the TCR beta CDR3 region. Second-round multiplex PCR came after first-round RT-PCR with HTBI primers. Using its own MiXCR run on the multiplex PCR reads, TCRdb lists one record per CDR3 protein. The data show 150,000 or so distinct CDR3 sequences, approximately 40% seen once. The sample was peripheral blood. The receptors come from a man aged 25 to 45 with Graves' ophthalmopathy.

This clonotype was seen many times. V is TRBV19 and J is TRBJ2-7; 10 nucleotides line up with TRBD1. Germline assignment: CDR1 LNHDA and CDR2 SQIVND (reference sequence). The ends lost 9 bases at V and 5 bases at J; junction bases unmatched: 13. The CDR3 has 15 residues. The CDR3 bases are TGTGCCAGCAAGCAACCGGGACAGGGGATCCACGAGCAGTACTTC. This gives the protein CASKQPGQGIHEQYF.

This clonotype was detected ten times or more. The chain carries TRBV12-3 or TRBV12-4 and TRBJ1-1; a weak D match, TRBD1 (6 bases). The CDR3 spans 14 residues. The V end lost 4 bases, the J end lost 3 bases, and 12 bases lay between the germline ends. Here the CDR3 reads CASSYTGRDTEAFF. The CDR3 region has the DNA TGTGCCAGCAGTTACACAGGGAGGGACACTGAAGCTTTCTTT.

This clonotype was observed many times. The CDR3 DNA follows: TGTGCCAGCAGCCACTCCCCAGCAGGGACTGAAGCTTTCTTT. It codes for CASSHSPAGTEAFF. The chain couples TRBV5-5 to TRBJ1-1; D is possibly TRBD1 (5 bases). This CDR3 is 14 amino acids long. V was shortened by 4 bases and J by 5 bases, with 15 bases between the two germline ends. The germline V gene has CDR1 SGHKS and CDR2 YYEKEE (reference sequence). Using reference TRBV5-5 and TRBJ1-1 for the parts outside the CDR3, the full variable domain is DAGVTQSPTHLIKTRGQQVTLRCSPISGHKSVSWYQQVLGQGPQFIFQYYEKEERGRGNFPDRFSARQFPNYSSELNVNALLLGDSALYLCASSHSPAGTEAFFGQGTRLTVV.

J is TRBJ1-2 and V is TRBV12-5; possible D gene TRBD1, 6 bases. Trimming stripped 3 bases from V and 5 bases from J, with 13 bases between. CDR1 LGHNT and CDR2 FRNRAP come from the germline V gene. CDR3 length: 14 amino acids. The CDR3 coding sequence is TGTGCTAGTGGTTTCCCCACAGGGCTTTATGGCTACACCTTC. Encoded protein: CASGFPTGLYGYTF.

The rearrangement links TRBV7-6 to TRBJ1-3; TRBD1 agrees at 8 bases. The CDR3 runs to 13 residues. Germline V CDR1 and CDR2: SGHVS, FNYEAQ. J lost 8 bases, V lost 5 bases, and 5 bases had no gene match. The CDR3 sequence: CASSTTGADTIYF. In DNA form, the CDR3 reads TGTGCCAGCAGCACGACAGGGGCGGACACCATATATTTT. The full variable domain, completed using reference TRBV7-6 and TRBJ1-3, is GAGVSQSPRYKVTKRGQDVALRCDPISGHVSLYWYRQALGQGPEFLTYFNYEAQQDKSGLPNDRFSAERPEGSISTLTIQRTEQRDSAMYRCASSTTGADTIYFGEGSWLTVV.

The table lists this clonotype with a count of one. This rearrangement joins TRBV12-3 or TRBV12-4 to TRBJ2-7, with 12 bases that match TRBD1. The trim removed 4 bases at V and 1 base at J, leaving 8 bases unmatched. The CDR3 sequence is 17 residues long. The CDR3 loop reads CASSYRDRGRASYEQYF. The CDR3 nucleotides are TGTGCCAGCAGTTACCGGGACAGGGGGCGCGCGTCCTACGAGCAGTACTTC.

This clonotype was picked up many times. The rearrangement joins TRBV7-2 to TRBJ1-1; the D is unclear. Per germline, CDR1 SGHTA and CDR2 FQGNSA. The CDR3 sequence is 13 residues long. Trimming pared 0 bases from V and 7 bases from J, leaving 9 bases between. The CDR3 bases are TGTGCCAGCAGCTTAGCGCTACATCTTGAAGCTTTCTTT. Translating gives CASSLALHLEAFF. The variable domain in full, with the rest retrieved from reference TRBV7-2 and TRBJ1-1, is GAGVSQSPSNKVTEKGKDVELRCDPISGHTALYWYRQSLGQGLEFLIYFQGNSAPDKSGLPSDRFSAERTGGSVSTLTIQRTQQEDSAVYLCASSLALHLEAFFGQGTRLTVV.

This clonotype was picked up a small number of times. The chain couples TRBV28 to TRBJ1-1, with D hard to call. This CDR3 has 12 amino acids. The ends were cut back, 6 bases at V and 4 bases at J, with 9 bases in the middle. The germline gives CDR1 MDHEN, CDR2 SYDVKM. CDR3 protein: CASRVPTTEAFF. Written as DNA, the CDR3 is TGTGCCAGCAGAGTTCCGACCACTGAAGCTTTCTTT.

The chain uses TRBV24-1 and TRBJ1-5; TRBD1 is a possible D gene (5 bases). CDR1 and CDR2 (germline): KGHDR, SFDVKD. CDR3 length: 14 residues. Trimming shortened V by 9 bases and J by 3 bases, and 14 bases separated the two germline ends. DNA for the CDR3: TGTGCCACCGCTCGGTCGGGACCCAATCAGCCCCAGCATTTT. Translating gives CATARSGPNQPQHF.

The CDR3 reads CASKLQGGGYTF. CDR3 DNA sequence: TGTGCCAGCAAGTTACAGGGGGGCGGCTACACCTTC. The rearrangement links TRBV12-3 or TRBV12-4 to TRBJ1-2, with 8 bases that match TRBD1. The CDR3 loop spans 12 amino acids. V lost 7 bases to trimming and J lost 8 bases; unmatched junction nucleotides: 6.

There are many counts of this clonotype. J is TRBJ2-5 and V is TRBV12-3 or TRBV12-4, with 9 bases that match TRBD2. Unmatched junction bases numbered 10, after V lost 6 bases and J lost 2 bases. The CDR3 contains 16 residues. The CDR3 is CASSPSASGVQETQYF. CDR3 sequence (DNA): TGTGCCAGCAGCCCCTCTGCTAGCGGGGTACAAGAGACCCAGTACTTC.

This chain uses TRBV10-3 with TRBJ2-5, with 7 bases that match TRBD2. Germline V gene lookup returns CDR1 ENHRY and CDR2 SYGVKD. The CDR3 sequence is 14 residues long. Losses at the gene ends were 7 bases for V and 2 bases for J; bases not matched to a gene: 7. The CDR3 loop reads CAITSKGLQETQYF. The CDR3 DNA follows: TGTGCCATCACCTCCAAGGGACTACAAGAGACCCAGTACTTC.

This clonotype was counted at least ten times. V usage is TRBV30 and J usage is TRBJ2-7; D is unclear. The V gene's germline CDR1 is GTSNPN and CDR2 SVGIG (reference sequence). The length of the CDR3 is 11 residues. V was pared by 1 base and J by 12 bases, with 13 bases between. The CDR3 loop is CAWSEGRPLYF. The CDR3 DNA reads TGTGCCTGGAGTGAGGGCAGGCCCTTGTACTTC.